This entry features one TCR beta chain sequence. Per the study methods: Nucleated cell number was recorded as an estimate derived from reference gene primer amplification. TCRdb's copy holds only in-frame clones and misses some; the assay was immunoSEQ multiplex PCR. D and trimming were read from the DNA, whereas the V and J calls and clone size are those reported in that table. The sample contains about 11,000 clones, roughly 89% of which appear only once. The data are from a study of blood T cell repertoires in COVID-19. About the study: Acute-phase and convalescent COVID-19 samples originated in the United States, Italy and Spain. The analysed material was cDNA or gDNA that came from T cells, B-cell-depleted T cells, or PBMCs.

The CDR3 consists of 16 residues. V dropped 5 bases and J dropped 3; count of bases not matched to a gene: 10. Germline values: CDR1 SGHTA, CDR2 FQGNSA. The TCR was taken from a woman aged 60 to 75 with active COVID-19. The sample was peripheral blood. This chain connects TRBV7-2 to TRBJ2-3, with 8 bases aligning to TRBD2. The CDR3: CASSPIAGGGTDTQYF. In DNA, the CDR3 is TGTGCCAGCAGCCCCATCGCGGGGGGAGGGACAGATACGCAGTATTTT.